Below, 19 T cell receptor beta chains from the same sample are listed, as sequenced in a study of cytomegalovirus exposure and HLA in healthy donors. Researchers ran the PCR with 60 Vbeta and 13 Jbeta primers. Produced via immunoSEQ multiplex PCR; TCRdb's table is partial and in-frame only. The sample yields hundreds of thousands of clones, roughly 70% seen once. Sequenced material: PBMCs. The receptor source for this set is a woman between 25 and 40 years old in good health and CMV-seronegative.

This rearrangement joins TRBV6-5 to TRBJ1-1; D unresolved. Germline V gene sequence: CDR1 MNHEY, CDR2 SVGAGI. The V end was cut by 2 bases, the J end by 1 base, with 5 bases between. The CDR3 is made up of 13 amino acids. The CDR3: CASSYEGNTEAFF. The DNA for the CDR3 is TGTGCCAGCAGTTACGAGGGGAACACTGAAGCTTTCTTT.

CDR3 region: CASSIRGRQETQYF. The CDR3 DNA is TGTGCCAGTAGTATAAGAGGCAGACAAGAGACCCAGTACTTC. V and J are TRBV19 and TRBJ2-5; D unresolved. Germline V gene sequence: CDR1 LNHDA, CDR2 SQIVND (reference sequence). This CDR3 comprises 14 residues. V was pared by 2 bases and J by 2 bases, with 9 bases between.

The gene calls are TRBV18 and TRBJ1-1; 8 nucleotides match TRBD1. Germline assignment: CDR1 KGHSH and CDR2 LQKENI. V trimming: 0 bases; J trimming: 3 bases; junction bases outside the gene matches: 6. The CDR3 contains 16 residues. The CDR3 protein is CASSPPFMTGDTEAFF. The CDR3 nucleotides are TGTGCCAGCTCACCACCGTTCATGACAGGGGACACTGAAGCTTTCTTT. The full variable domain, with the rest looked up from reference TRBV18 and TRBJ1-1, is NAGVMQNPRHLVRRRGQEARLRCSPMKGHSHVYWYRQLPEEGLKFMVYLQKENIIDESGMPKERFSAEFPKEGPSILRIQQVVRGDSAAYFCASSPPFMTGDTEAFFGQGTRLTVV.

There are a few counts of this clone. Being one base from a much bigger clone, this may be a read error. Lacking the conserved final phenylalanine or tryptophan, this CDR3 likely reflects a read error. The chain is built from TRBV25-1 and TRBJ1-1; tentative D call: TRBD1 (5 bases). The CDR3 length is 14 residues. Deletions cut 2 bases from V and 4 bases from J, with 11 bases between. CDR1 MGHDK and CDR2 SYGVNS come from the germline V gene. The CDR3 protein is CASSEQGGSTEAFL. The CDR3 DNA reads TGTGCCAGCAGTGAACAGGGAGGGAGCACTGAAGCTTTCTTG.

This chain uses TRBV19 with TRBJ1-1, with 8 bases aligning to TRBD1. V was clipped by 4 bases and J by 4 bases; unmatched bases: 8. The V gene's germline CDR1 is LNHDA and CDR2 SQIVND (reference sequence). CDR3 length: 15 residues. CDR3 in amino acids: CASSTQGVRITEAFF. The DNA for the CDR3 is TGTGCCAGTAGTACACAGGGGGTAAGAATCACTGAAGCTTTCTTT. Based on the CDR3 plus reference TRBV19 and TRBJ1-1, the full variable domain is DGGITQSPKYLFRKEGQNVTLSCEQNLNHDAMYWYRQDPGQGLRLIYYSQIVNDFQKGDIAEGYSVSREKKESFPLTVTSAQKNPTAFYLCASSTQGVRITEAFFGQGTRLTVV.

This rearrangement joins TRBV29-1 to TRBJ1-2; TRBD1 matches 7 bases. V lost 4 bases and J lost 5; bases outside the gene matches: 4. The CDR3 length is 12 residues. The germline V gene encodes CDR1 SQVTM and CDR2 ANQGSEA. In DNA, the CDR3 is TGCAGCGTTGGACAGGGTTCGTATGGCTACACCTTC. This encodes CSVGQGSYGYTF.

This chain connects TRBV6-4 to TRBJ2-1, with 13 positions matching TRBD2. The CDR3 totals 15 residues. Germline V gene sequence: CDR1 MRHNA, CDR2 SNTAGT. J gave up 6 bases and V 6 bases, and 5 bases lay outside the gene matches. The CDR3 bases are TGTGCCAGCAGAGAACTAGCGGGAGGGCCCAATGAGCAGTTCTTC. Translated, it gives CASRELAGGPNEQFF.

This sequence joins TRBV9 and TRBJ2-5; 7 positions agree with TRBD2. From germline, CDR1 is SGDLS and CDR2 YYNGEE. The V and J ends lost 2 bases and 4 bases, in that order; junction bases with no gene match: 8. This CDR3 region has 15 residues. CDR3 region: CASSVQSLAGETQYF. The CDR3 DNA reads TGTGCCAGCAGCGTCCAGAGTTTAGCGGGAGAGACCCAGTACTTC. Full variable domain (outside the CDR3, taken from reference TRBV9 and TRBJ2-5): DSGVTQTPKHLITATGQRVTLRCSPRSGDLSVYWYQQSLDQGLQFLIQYYNGEERAKGNILERFSAQQFPDLHSELNLSSLELGDSALYFCASSVQSLAGETQYFGPGTRLLVL.

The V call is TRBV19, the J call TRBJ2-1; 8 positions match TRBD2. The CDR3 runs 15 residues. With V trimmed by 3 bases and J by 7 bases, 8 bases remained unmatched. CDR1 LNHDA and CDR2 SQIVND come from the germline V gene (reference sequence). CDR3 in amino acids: CASSISSGSGNEQFF. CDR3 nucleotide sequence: TGTGCCAGTAGTATCTCCAGCGGGAGCGGTAATGAGCAGTTCTTC.

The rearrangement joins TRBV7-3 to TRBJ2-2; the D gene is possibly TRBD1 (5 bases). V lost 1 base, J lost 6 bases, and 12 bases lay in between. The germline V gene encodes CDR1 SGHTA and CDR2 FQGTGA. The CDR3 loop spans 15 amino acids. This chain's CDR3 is CASSLNPGRAGELFF. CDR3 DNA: TGTGCCAGCAGCTTAAACCCAGGCAGGGCCGGGGAGCTGTTTTTT.

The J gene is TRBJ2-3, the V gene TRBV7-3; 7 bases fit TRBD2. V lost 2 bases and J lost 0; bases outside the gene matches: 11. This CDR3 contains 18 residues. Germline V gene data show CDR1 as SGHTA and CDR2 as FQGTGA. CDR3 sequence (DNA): TGTGCCAGCAGCTTACCGAGGTGGGGGGGAGCAAGCACAGATACGCAGTATTTT. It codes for CASSLPRWGGASTDTQYF.

This CDR3 reads CASSIVNGQETQYF. CDR3 nucleotides: TGTGCCAGTAGTATAGTGAACGGGCAAGAGACCCAGTACTTC. The V call is TRBV19, the J call TRBJ2-5, with unresolved D. Trimming pared 1 base from V and 2 bases from J, leaving 8 bases between. The CDR3 is made up of 14 amino acids. Germline CDR1 is LNHDA and CDR2 is SQIVND (reference sequence). Variable domain in full (rest from reference TRBV19 and TRBJ2-5): DGGITQSPKYLFRKEGQNVTLSCEQNLNHDAMYWYRQDPGQGLRLIYYSQIVNDFQKGDIAEGYSVSREKKESFPLTVTSAQKNPTAFYLCASSIVNGQETQYFGPGTRLLVL.

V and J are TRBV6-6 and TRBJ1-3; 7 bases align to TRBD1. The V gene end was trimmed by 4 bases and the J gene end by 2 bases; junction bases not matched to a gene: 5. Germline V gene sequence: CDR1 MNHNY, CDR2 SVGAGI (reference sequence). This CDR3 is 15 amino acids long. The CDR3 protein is CASSSGGWTGNTIYF. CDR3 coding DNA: TGTGCCAGCAGTTCAGGGGGTTGGACTGGAAACACCATATATTTT.

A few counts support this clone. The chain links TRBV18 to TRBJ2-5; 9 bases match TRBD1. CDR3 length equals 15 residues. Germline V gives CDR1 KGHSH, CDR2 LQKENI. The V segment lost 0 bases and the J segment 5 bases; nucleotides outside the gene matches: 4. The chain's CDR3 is CASSPPDRGEETQYF. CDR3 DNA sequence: TGTGCCAGCTCACCACCGGACAGGGGAGAGGAGACCCAGTACTTC.

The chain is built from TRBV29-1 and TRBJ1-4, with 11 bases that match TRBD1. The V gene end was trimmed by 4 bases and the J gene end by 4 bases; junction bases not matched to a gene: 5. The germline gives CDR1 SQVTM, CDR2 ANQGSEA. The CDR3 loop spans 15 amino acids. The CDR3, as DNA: TGCAGCGTTGCATTCGGGACAGGGGGTAATGAAAAACTGTTTTTT. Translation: CSVAFGTGGNEKLFF.

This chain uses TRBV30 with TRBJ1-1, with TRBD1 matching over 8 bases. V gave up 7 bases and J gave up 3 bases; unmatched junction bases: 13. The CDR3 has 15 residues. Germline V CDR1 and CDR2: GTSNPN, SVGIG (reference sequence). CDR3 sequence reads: CAYTRPTGAHTEAFF. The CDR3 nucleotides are TGTGCCTATACGAGACCGACAGGGGCACACACTGAAGCTTTCTTT.

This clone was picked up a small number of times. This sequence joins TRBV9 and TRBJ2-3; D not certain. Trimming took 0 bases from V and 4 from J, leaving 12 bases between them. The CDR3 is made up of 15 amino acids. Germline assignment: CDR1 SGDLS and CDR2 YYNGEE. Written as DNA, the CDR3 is TGTGCCAGCAGCGTAGAAGGAGCCCTCCCAGATACGCAGTATTTT. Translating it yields CASSVEGALPDTQYF. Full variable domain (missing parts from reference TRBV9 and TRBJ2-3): DSGVTQTPKHLITATGQRVTLRCSPRSGDLSVYWYQQSLDQGLQFLIQYYNGEERAKGNILERFSAQQFPDLHSELNLSSLELGDSALYFCASSVEGALPDTQYFGPGTRLTVL.

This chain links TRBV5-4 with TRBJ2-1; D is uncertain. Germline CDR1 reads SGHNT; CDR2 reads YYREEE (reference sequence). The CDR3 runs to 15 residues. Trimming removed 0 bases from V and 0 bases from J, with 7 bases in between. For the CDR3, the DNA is TGTGCCAGCAGCTTGGAAGCGATCTCCTACAATGAGCAGTTCTTC. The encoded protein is CASSLEAISYNEQFF.

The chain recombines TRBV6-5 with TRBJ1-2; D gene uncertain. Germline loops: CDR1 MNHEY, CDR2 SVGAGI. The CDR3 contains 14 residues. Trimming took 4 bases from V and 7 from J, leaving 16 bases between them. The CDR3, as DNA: TGTGCCAGCAGTTCCAGACGATTGAGAGGTGGCTACACCTTC. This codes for CASSSRRLRGGYTF.